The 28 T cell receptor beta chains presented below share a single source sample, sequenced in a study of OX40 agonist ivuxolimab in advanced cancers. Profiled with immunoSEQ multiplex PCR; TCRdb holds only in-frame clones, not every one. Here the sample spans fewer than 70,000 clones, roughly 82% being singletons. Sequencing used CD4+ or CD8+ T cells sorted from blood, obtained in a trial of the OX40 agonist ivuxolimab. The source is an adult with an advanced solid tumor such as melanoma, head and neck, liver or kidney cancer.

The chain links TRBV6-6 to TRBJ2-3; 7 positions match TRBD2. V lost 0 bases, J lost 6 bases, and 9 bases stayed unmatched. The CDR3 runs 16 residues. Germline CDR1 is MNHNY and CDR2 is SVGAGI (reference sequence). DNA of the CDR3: TGTGCCAGCAGTTACTCGACCCTAGCGGTGGGGGATACGCAGTATTTT. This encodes CASSYSTLAVGDTQYF.

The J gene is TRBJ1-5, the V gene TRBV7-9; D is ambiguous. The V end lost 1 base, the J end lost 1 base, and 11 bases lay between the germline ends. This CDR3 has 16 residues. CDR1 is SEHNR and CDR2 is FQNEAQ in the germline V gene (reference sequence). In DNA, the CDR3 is TGTGCCAGCAGCTTAGGGGAAACTATCAGCAATCAGCCCCAGCATTTT. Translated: CASSLGETISNQPQHF.

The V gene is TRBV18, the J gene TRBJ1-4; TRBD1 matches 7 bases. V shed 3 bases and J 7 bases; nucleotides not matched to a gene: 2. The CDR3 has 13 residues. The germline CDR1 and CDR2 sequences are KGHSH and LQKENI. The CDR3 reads CASSPDRTEKLFF. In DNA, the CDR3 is TGTGCCAGCTCACCGGACAGGACTGAAAAACTGTTTTTT.

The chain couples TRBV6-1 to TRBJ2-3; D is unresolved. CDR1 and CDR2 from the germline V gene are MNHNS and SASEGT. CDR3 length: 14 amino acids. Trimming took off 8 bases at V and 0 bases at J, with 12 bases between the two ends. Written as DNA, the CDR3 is TGTGCCAGCGTGAAAGTTGCTAGCACAGATACGCAGTATTTT. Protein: CASVKVASTDTQYF.

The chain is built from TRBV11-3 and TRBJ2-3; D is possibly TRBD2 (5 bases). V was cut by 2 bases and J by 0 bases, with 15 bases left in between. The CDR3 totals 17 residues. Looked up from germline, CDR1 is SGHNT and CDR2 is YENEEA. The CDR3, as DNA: TGTGCCAGCAGCTTAATGAAGCCGGGGTCTAGCACAGATACGCAGTATTTT. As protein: CASSLMKPGSSTDTQYF.

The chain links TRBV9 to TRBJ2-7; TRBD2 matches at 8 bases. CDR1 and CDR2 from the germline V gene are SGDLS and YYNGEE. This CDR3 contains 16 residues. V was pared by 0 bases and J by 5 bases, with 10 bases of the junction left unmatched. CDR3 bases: TGTGCCAGCAGCGTAGGGGGCGGGACTAGGTTCGACGAGCAGTACTTC. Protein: CASSVGGGTRFDEQYF.

CDR3 bases: TGTGCCAGCAGTTACGACCAGGGAGAGACCCAGTACTTC. Its translation is CASSYDQGETQYF. J is TRBJ2-5 and V is TRBV6-5; TRBD1 might be the D (5 bases). Trimming removed 2 bases at V and 4 bases at J, with 8 bases between. The CDR3 is made up of 13 amino acids. The germline CDR1 and CDR2 sequences are MNHEY and SVGAGI.

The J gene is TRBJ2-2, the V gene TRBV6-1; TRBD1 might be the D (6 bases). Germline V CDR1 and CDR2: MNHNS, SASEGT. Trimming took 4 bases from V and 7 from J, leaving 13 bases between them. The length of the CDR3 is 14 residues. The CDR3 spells CASSAGGRFGELFF. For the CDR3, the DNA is TGTGCCAGCAGTGCTGGGGGCCGATTCGGGGAGCTGTTTTTT.

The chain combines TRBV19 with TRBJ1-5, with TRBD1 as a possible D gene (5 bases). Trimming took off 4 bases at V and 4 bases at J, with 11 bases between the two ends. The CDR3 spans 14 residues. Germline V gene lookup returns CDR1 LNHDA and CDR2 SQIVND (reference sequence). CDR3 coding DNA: TGTGCCAGTAGTACGCAGGGAAGGAATCAGCCCCAGCATTTT. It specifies CASSTQGRNQPQHF.

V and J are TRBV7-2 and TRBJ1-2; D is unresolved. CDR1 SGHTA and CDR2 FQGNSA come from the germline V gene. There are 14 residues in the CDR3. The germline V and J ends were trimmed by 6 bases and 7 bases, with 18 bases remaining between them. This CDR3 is CASSSAGFNSGYTF. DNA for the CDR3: TGTGCCAGCAGTTCCGCGGGTTTCAATTCTGGCTACACCTTC.

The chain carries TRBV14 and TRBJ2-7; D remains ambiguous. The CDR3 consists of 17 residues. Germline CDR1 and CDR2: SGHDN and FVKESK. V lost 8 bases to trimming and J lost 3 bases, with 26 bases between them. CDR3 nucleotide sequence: TGTGCCAGCCACAGATCGCCCCTTTTACGTGAAGTCTACGAGCAGTACTTC. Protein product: CASHRSPLLREVYEQYF. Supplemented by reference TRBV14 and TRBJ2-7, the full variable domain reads EAGVTQFPSHSVIEKGQTVTLRCDPISGHDNLYWYRRVMGKEIKFLLHFVKESKQDESGMPNNRFLAERTGGTYSTLKVQPAELEDSGVYFCASHRSPLLREVYEQYFGPGTRLTVT.

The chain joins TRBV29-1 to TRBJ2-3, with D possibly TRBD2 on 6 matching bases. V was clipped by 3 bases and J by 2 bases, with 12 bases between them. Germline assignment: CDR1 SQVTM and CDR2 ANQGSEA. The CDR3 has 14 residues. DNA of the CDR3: TGCAGCGTTGAGGGAGGTACCACCACAGATACGCAGTATTTT. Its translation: CSVEGGTTTDTQYF.

CDR3 amino acids: CASSRLRGRIYEQYF. In nucleotides, the CDR3 is TGTGCCAGCAGCCGCCTCAGGGGGCGAATCTACGAGCAGTACTTC. This chain connects TRBV11-2 to TRBJ2-7; 8 bases are shared with TRBD1. Per germline, CDR1 SGHAT and CDR2 FQNNGV. With V trimmed by 5 bases and J by 3 bases, 9 bases remained unmatched. This CDR3 region has 15 residues. Full variable domain (missing parts from reference TRBV11-2 and TRBJ2-7): EAGVAQSPRYKIIEKRQSVAFWCNPISGHATLYWYQQILGQGPKLLIQFQNNGVVDDSQLPKDRFSAERLKGVDSTLKIQPAKLEDSAVYLCASSRLRGRIYEQYFGPGTRLTVT.

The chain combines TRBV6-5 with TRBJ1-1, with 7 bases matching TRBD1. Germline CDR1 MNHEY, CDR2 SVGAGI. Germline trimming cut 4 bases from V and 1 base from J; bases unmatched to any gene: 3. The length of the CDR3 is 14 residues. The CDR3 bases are TGTGCCAGCAGTTTTGGACAGGAGAACACTGAAGCTTTCTTT. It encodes CASSFGQENTEAFF.

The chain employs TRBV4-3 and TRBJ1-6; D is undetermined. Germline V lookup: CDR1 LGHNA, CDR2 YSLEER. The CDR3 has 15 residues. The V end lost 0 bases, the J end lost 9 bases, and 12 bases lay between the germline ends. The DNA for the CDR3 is TGCGCCAGCAGCCAAGATCCCTCCCCCAGTTCACCCCTCCACTTT. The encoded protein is CASSQDPSPSSPLHF.

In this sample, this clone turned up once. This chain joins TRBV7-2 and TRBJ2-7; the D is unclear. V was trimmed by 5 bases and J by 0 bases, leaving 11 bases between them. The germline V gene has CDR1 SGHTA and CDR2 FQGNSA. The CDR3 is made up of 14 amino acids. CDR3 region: CASSISRRSYEQYF. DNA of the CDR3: TGTGCCAGCAGCATCTCTCGACGCTCCTACGAGCAGTACTTC.

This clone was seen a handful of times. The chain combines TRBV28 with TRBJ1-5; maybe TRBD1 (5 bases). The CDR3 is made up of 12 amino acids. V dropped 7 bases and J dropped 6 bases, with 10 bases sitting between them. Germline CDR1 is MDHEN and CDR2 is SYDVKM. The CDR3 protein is CASTLGAQPQHF. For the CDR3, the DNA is TGTGCCAGCACCTTAGGGGCTCAGCCCCAGCATTTT. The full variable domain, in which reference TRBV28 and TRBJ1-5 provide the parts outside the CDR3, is DVKVTQSSRYLVKRTGEKVFLECVQDMDHENMFWYRQDPGLGLRLIYFSYDVKMKEKGDIPEGYSVSREKKERFSLILESASTNQTSMYLCASTLGAQPQHFGDGTRLSIL.

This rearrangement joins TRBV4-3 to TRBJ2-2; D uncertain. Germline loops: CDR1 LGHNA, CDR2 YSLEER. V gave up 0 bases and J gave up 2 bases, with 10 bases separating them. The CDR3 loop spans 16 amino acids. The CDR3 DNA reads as TGCGCCAGCAGCCAAGATATAGGAATCAACACCGGGGAGCTGTTTTTT. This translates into CASSQDIGINTGELFF.

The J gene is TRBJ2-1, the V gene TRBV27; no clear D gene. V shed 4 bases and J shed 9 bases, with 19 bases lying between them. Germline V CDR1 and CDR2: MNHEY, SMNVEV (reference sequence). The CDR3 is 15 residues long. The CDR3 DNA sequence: TGTGCCAGCAGTTCTATACCCACTGTACATAGTGAGCAGTTCTTC. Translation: CASSSIPTVHSEQFF.

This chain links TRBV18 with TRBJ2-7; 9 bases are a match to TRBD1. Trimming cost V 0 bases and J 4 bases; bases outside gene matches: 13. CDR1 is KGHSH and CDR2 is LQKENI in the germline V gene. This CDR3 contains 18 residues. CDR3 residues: CASSPPWTGASAKYEQYF. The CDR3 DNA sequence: TGTGCCAGCTCACCACCCTGGACAGGGGCTTCGGCTAAATACGAGCAGTACTTC.

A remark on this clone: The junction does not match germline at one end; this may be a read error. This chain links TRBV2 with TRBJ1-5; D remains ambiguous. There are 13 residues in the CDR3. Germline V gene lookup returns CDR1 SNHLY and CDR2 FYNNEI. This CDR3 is CASRPRRLQLQHF. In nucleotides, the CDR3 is TGTGCCAGCAGGCCAAGAAGGCTGCAGCTCCAGCATTTT.

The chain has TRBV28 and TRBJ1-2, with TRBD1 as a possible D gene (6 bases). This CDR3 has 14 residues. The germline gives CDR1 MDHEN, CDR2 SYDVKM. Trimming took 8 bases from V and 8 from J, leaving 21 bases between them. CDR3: CASLPGHNTPGYTF. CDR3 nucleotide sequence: TGTGCCAGCCTTCCGGGACACAACACTCCAGGCTACACCTTC.

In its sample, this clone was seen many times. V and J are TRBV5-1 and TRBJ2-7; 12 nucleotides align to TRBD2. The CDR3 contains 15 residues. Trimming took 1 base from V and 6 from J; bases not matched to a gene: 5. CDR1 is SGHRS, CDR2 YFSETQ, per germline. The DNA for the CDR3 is TGCGCCAGCAGCTTGACTAGCGGGAGGTCTCGCGAGCAGTACTTC. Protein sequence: CASSLTSGRSREQYF.

In nucleotides, the CDR3 is TGTGCCAGCAGTTTGTGGCAGGGGGCGACCGGGGAGCTGTTTTTT. It translates to CASSLWQGATGELFF. The chain joins TRBV28 to TRBJ2-2; TRBD1 matches 8 bases. V shed 3 bases, J shed 5 bases, and the junction held 5 bases outside the gene matches. Per the germline V gene, CDR1 is MDHEN and CDR2 is SYDVKM. The CDR3 is made up of 15 amino acids. Based on the CDR3 plus reference TRBV28 and TRBJ2-2, the full variable domain is DVKVTQSSRYLVKRTGEKVFLECVQDMDHENMFWYRQDPGLGLRLIYFSYDVKMKEKGDIPEGYSVSREKKERFSLILESASTNQTSMYLCASSLWQGATGELFFGEGSRLTVL.

CDR3: CASSSTGGYEQYF. The CDR3 coding sequence is TGTGCCAGCAGCTCGACAGGGGGTTACGAGCAGTACTTC. The gene calls are TRBV5-4 and TRBJ2-7; 9 bases fit TRBD1. In germline, CDR1 is SGHNT, CDR2 YYREEE (reference sequence). J gave up 4 bases and V 3 bases, and 2 bases lay outside the gene matches. The CDR3 runs to 13 residues.

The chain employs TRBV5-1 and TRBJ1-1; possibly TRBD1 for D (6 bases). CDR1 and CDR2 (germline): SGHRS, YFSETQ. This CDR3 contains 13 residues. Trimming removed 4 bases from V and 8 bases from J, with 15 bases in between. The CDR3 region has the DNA TGCGCCAGCAGCCCCGAGGGGGGGCGCGAAGCTTTCTTT. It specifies CASSPEGGREAFF.

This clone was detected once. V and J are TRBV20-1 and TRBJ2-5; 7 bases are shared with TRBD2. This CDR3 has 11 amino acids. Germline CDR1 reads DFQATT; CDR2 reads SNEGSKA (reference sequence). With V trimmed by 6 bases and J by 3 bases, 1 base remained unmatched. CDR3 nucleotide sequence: TGCAGTGCCGGACTAGAAGAGACCCAGTACTTC. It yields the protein CSAGLEETQYF.

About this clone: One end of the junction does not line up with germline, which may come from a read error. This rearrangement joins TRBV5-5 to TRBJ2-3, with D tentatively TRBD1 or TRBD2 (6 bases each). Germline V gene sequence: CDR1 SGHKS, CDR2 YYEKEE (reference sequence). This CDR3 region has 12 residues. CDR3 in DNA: TGTGCCAGCAGCCCCCAGGGGTACCGTGCGGGATTT. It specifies CASSPQGYRAGF.